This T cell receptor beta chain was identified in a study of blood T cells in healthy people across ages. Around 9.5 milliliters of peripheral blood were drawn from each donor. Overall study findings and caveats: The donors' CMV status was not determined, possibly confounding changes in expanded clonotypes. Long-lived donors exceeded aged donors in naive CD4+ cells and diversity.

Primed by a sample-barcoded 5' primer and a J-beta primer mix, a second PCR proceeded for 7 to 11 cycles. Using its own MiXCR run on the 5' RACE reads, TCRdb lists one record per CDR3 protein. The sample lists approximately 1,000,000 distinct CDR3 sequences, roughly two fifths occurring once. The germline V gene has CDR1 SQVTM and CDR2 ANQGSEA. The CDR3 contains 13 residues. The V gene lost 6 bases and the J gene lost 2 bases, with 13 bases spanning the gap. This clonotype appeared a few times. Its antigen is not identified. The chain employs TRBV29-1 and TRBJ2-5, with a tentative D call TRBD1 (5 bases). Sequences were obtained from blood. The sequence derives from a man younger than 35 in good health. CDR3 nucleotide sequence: TGCAGCGTCATACCCAGGGATCAAGAGACCCAGTACTTC. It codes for CSVIPRDQETQYF.